This T cell receptor beta chain was obtained from a study of blood T cell repertoires in COVID-19. Across the study: Sites across the United States, Italy and Spain contributed samples from acute and convalescent COVID-19. Sources were T cells, B-cell-depleted T cells, or PBMCs; the material itself was cDNA or gDNA.

In germline, CDR1 is MNHEY, CDR2 SVGAGI. V gave up 6 bases and J gave up 7 bases, with 10 bases separating them. The CDR3 extends over 13 amino acids. In the source study's methods: By means of reference gene primer amplification, nucleated cell counts were estimated. Repertoires were generated with immunoSEQ multiplex PCR, while TCRdb's copy carries only in-frame clones and drops some. The V and J calls and clone size are taken from that table; D and trimming were inferred from the DNA. The sample has more than 300,000 clones, around 91% seen once. The clonotype was recovered from a young woman who had recovered from COVID-19. The source material was peripheral blood. The V call is TRBV6-5, the J call TRBJ1-6; D remains ambiguous. The CDR3 protein is CASSGPGNSPLHF. In DNA, the CDR3 is TGTGCCAGCAGCGGGCCGGGGAATTCACCCCTCCACTTT.